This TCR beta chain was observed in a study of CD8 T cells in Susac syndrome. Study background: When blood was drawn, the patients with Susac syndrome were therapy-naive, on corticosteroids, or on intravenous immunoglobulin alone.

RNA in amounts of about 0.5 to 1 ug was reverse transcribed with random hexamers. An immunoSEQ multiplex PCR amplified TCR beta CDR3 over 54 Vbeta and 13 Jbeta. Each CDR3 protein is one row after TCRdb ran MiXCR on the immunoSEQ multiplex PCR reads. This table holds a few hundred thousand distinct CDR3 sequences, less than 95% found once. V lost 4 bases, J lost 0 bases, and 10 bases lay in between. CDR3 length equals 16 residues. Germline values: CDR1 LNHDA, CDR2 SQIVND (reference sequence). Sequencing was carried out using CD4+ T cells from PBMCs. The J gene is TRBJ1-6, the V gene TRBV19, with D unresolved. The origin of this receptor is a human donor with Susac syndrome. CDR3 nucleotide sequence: TGTGCCAGTAGTACGGACTGGAGCTCCTATAATTCACCCCTCCACTTT. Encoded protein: CASSTDWSSYNSPLHF.